Presented here are 11 T cell receptor beta chains from one specimen sequenced in a study of blood T cell repertoires in COVID-19. The protocol was immunoSEQ multiplex PCR, while the TCRdb copy is restricted to in-frame clones and leaves out a portion. The sample has 250,000 to 350,000 clones, around 85% seen once. The sequencing sample was made of peripheral blood. These receptor sequences come from a human donor with COVID-19, enrolled during active disease. The donor label of this sample is uncertain.

V usage is TRBV11-2 and J usage is TRBJ1-4, with 7 bases that match TRBD1. The V gene's germline CDR1 is SGHAT and CDR2 FQNNGV. The CDR3 spans 15 residues. V lost 6 bases and J lost 8; bases outside the gene matches: 12. CDR3 protein: CASSVTGERLEKLFF. In DNA form, the CDR3 reads TGTGCCAGCAGTGTTACAGGGGAAAGGTTGGAAAAACTGTTTTTT.

This chain joins TRBV6-5 and TRBJ2-1, with D possibly being TRBD2 (6 bases). The V end was cut by 7 bases, the J end by 9 bases, with 22 bases between. Germline CDR1 reads MNHEY; CDR2 reads SVGAGI. The CDR3 extends over 15 amino acids. The CDR3 bases are TGTGCCAGCAACCTCGAGCACGGCGGAGGGGCTGAGCAGTTCTTC. Amino acid sequence: CASNLEHGGGAEQFF.

This clone was observed once. V usage is TRBV7-6 and J usage is TRBJ1-4; D possibly corresponds to TRBD1 (6 bases). The V end was cut by 2 bases, the J end by 8 bases, with 15 bases between. CDR1 SGHVS and CDR2 FNYEAQ come from the germline V gene. The CDR3 extends over 15 amino acids. The CDR3 DNA sequence: TGTGCCAGCAGCTTATCCCGGACAGTTGGGGAAAAACTGTTTTTT. Amino acids: CASSLSRTVGEKLFF.

The V gene is TRBV6-5, the J gene TRBJ1-3; D perhaps matches TRBD1 (5 bases). V lost 5 bases and J 3 bases, leaving 14 bases between the germline ends. Germline-derived CDR1 and CDR2 are MNHEY and SVGAGI. The CDR3 loop spans 15 amino acids. CDR3 sequence reads: CASSQNRDFGNTIYF. The CDR3 coding sequence is TGTGCCAGCAGTCAGAACCGGGACTTTGGAAACACCATATATTTT.

The chain couples TRBV7-2 to TRBJ2-5; 8 bases are a match to TRBD2. Germline V gives CDR1 SGHTA, CDR2 FQGNSA. This CDR3 is built from 19 residues. V gave up 4 bases and J gave up 4 bases; unmatched junction bases: 20. This CDR3 reads CASSSPRGGRPVGGETQYF. DNA of the CDR3: TGTGCCAGCAGCTCCCCGCGCGGCGGGAGGCCTGTGGGAGGAGAGACCCAGTACTTC.

This sequence joins TRBV18 and TRBJ2-2, with D unresolved. Per the germline V gene, CDR1 is KGHSH and CDR2 is LQKENI. The CDR3 runs 14 residues. Trimming stripped 3 bases from V and 7 bases from J, with 12 bases between. The DNA of the CDR3 is TGTGCCAGCTCACCCGAACGGTGGAGCGGGGAGCTGTTTTTT. It encodes CASSPERWSGELFF.

The rearrangement joins TRBV7-9 to TRBJ2-1; D uncertain. V was pared by 5 bases and J by 2 bases, with 10 bases between. The germline CDR1 and CDR2 sequences are SEHNR and FQNEAQ (reference sequence). CDR3 length equals 14 residues. In nucleotides, the CDR3 is TGTGCCAGCAGCCGTAGAGGAACCTACAATGAGCAGTTCTTC. Its translation: CASSRRGTYNEQFF.

V is TRBV27 and J is TRBJ2-7; TRBD1 aligns across 8 bases. CDR3 size: 14 residues. Germline CDR1 is MNHEY and CDR2 is SMNVEV (reference sequence). The ends lost 5 bases at V and 5 bases at J; junction bases unmatched: 8. For the CDR3, the DNA is TGTGCCAGCAGTCCCCGGACAGGGCTAAACGAGCAGTACTTC. Encoded protein: CASSPRTGLNEQYF.

V and J are TRBV7-2 and TRBJ1-2, with D possibly being TRBD1 (6 bases). The CDR3 consists of 14 residues. Trimming left V 8 bases short and J 8 bases short, with 21 bases between. Germline values: CDR1 SGHTA, CDR2 FQGNSA. The CDR3 reads CASRLPGVGGGYTF. The CDR3 nucleotides read TGTGCCAGCCGCCTCCCAGGGGTCGGAGGAGGCTACACCTTC. Based on the CDR3 plus reference TRBV7-2 and TRBJ1-2, the full variable domain is GAGVSQSPSNKVTEKGKDVELRCDPISGHTALYWYRQSLGQGLEFLIYFQGNSAPDKSGLPSDRFSAERTGGSVSTLTIQRTQQEDSAVYLCASRLPGVGGGYTFGSGTRLTVV.

V is TRBV3-1 (or the pseudogene TRBV3-2) and J is TRBJ2-7, with D tentatively TRBD2 (5 bases). Germline assignment: CDR1 LGHDT and CDR2 YNNKEL (reference sequence). The CDR3 is 16 amino acids. Between the trimmed V and J ends, which lost 4 bases and 6 bases, there was a span of 22 bases. The CDR3 protein is CASSPTTPLSAGEQYF. CDR3 bases: TGTGCCAGCAGCCCAACTACACCCCTTTCGGCGGGCGAGCAGTACTTC.

The chain combines TRBV5-1 with TRBJ1-1, with D perhaps matching TRBD1 (5 bases). V lost 4 bases to trimming and J lost 3 bases, with 10 bases between them. This CDR3 region has 13 residues. Germline CDR1 is SGHRS and CDR2 is YFSETQ. The CDR3 reads CASSPPTDTEAFF. The DNA for the CDR3 is TGCGCCAGCAGCCCGCCGACAGACACTGAAGCTTTCTTT.